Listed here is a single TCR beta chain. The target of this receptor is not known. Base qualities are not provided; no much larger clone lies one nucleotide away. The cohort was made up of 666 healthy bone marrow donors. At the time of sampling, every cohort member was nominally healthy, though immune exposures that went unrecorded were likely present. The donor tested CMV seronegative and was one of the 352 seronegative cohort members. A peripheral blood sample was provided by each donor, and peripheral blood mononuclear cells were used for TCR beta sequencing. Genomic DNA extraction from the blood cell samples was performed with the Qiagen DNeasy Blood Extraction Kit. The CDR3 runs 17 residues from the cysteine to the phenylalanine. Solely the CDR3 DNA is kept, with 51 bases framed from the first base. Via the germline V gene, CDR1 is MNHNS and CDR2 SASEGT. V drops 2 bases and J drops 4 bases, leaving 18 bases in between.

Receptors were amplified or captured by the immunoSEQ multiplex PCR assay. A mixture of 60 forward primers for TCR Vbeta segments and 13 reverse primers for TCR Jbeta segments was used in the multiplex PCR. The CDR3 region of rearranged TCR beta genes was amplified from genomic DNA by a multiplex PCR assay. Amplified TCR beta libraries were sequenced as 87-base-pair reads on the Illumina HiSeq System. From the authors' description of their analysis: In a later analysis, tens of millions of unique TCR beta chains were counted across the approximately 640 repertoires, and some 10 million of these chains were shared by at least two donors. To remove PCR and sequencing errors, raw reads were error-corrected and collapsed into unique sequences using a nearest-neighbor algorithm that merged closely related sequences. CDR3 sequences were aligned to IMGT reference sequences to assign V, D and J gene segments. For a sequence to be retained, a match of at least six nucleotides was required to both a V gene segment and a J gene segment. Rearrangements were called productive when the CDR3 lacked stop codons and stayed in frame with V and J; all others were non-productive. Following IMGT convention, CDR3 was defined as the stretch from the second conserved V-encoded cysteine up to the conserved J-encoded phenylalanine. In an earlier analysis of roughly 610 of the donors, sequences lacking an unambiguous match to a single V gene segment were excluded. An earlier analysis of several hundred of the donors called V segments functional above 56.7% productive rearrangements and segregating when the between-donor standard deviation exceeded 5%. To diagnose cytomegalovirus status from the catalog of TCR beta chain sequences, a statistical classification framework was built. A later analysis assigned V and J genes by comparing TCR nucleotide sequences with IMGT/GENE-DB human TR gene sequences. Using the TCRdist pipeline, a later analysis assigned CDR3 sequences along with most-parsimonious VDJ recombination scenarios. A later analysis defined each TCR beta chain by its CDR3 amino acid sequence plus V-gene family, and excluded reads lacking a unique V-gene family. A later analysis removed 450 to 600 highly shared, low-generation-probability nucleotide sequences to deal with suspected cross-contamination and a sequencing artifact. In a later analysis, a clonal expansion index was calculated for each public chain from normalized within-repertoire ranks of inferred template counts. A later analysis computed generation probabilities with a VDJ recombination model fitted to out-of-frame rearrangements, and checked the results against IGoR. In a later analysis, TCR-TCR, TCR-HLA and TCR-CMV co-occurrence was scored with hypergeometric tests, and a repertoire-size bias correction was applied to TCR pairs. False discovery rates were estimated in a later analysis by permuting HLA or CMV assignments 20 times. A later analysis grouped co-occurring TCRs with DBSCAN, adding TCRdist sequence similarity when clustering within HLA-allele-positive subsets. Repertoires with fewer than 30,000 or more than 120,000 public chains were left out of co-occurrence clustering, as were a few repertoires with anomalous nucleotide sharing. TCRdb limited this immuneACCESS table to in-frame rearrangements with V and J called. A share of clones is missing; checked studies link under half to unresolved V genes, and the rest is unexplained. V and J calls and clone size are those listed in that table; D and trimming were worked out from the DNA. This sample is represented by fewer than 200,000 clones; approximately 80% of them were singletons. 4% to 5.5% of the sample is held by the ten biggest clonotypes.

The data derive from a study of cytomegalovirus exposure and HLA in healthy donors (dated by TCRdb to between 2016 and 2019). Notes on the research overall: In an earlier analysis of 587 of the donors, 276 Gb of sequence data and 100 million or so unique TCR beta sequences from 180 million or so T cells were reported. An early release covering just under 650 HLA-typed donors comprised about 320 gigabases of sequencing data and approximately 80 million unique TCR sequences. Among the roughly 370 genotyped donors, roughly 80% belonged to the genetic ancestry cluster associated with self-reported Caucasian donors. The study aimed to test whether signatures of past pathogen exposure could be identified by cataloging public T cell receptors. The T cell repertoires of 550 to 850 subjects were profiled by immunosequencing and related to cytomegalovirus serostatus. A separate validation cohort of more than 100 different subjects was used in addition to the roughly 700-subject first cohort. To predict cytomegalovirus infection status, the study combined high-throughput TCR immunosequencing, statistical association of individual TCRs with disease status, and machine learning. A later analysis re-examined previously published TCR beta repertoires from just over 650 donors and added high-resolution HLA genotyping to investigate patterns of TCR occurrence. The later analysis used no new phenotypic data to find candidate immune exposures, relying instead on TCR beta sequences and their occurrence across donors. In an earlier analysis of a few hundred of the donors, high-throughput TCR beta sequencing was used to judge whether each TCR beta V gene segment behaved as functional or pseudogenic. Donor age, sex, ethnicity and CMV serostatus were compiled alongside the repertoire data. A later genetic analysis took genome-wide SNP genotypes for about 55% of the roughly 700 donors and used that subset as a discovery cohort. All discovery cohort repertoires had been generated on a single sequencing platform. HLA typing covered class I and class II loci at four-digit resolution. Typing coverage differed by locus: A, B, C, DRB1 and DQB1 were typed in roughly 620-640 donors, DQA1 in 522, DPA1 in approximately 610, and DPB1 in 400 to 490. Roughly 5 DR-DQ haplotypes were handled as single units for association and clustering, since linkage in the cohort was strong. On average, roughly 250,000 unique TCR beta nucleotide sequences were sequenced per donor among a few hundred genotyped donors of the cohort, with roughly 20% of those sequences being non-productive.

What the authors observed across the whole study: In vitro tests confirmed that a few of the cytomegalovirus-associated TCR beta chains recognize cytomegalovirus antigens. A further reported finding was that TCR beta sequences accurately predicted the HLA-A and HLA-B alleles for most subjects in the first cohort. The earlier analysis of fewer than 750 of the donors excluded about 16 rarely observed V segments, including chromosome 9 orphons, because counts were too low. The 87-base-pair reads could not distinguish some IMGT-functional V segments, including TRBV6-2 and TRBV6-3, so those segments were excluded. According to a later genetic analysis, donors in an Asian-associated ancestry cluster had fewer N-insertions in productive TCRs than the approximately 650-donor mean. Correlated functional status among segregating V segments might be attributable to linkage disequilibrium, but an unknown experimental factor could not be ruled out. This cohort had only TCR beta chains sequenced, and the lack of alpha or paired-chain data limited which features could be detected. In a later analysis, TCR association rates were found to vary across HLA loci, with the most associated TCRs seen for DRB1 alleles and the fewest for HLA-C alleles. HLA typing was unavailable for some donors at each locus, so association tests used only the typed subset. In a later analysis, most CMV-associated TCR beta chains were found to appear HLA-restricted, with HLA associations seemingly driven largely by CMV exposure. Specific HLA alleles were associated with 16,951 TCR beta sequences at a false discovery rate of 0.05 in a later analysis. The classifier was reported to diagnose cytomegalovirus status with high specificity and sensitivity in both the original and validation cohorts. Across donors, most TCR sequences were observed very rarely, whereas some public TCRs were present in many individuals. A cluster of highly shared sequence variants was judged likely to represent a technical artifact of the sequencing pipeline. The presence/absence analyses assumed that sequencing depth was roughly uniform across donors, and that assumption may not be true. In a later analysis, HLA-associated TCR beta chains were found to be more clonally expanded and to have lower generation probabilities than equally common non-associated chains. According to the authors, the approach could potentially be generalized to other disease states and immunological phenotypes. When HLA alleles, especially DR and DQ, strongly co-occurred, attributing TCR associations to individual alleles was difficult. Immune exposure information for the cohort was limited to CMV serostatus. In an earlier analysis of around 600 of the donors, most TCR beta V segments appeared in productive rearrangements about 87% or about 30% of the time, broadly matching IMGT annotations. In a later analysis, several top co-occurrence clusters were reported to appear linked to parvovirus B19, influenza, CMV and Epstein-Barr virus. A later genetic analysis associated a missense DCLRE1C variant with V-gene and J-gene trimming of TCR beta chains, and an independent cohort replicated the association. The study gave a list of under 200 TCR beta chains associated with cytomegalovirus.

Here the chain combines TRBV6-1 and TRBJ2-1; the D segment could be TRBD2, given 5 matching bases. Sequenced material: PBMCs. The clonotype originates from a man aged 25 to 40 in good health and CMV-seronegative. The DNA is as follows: TGTGCCAGCAGTGAACGACTCGCCGGGGTACTTTACAATGAGCAGTTCTTC. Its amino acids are CASSERLAGVLYNEQFF.